This TCR beta chain was identified in a study of human T cells and chemical hapten exposure. Time point described: pre-sensitization, week 0. Specified treatment: therapeutic diphenylcyclopropenone sensitization with weekly scalp DPC. This clonotype was picked up a small number of times. TCRdb reanalysed the RACE reads using MiXCR and keeps one entry per CDR3 protein. The profile shows about 250,000 distinct CDR3 sequences, roughly 7.4% of them singletons. Sequencing was performed on whole blood, taken in connection with sensitization to the hapten diphenylcyclopropenone (DPC). The receptor's source is a young man with alopecia areata. Some clones in this sample may be carry-over from other donors' samples.

CDR3 nucleotide sequence: TGTGCCAGCAGCTTACTGTCAGGGGTTAATGAAGCTTTCTTT. Encoded protein: CASSLLSGVNEAFF. V gene TRBV11-2 combines with J gene TRBJ1-1, with D perhaps matching TRBD1 (6 bases). Looked up from germline, CDR1 is SGHAT and CDR2 is FQNNGV. V dropped 2 bases and J dropped 7 bases, with 14 bases sitting between them. The CDR3 has 14 residues. The full variable domain, rest sourced from reference TRBV11-2 and TRBJ1-1, is EAGVAQSPRYKIIEKRQSVAFWCNPISGHATLYWYQQILGQGPKLLIQFQNNGVVDDSQLPKDRFSAERLKGVDSTLKIQPAKLEDSAVYLCASSLLSGVNEAFFGQGTRLTVV.